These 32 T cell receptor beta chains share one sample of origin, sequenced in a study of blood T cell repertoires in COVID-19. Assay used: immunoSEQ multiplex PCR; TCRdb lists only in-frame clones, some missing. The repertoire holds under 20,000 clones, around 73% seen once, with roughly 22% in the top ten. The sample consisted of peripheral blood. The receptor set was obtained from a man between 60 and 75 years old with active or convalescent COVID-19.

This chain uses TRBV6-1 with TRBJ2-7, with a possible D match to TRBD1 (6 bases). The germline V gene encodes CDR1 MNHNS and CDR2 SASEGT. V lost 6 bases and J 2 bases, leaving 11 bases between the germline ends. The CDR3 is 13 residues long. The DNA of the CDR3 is TGTGCCAGCAGCTCGACAGGTCCCTACGAGCAGTACTTC. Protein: CASSSTGPYEQYF.

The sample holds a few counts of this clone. The CDR3 nucleotides are TGTGCCAGCAGCTTGGACCAAGGACAGGGGGCGCGTAGGCAGTATTTT. Amino acids: CASSLDQGQGARRQYF. The genes are TRBV5-4 and TRBJ2-3; TRBD1 matches at 11 bases. Germline lookup yields CDR1 SGHNT and CDR2 YYREEE (reference sequence). The CDR3 contains 16 residues. The ends lost 0 bases at V and 11 bases at J; junction bases unmatched: 11.

The CDR3 spells CASSSSGGGTYEQYF. CDR3 DNA: TGTGCCAGCAGTTCCTCAGGGGGCGGCACCTACGAGCAGTACTTC. The chain combines TRBV27 with TRBJ2-7; TRBD1 matches 8 bases. The CDR3 loop spans 15 amino acids. V gave up 4 bases and J gave up 2 bases; unmatched junction bases: 7. Germline V lookup: CDR1 MNHEY, CDR2 SMNVEV (reference sequence).

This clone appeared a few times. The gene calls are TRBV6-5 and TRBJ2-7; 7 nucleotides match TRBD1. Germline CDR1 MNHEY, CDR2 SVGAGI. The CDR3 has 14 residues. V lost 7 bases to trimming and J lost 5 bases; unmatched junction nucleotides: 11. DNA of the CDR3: TGTGCCAGCATCTCCCGGCCCACAGGGGACGAGCAGTACTTC. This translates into CASISRPTGDEQYF.

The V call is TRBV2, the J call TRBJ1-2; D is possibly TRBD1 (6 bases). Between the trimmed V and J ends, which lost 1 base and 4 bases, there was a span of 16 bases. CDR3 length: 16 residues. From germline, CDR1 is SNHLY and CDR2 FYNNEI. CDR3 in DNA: TGTGCCAGCAGTGAAGAGTACTCGACAGGAACCTATGGCTACACCTTC. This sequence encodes CASSEEYSTGTYGYTF.

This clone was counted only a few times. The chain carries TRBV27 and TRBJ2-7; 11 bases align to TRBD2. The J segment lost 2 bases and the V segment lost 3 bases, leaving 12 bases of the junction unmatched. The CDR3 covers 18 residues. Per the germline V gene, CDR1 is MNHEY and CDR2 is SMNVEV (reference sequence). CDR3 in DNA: TGTGCCAGCAGTTTCGCACCCCCGGGACTAGCGGTCCCCTACGAGCAGTACTTC. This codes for CASSFAPPGLAVPYEQYF.

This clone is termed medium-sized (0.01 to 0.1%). The DNA for the CDR3 is TGTGCCAGCAGCTCTCCCCACGCGGGGAGCTCCTACAATGAGCAGTTCTTC. This gives the protein CASSSPHAGSSYNEQFF. The chain recombines TRBV3-1 (or the pseudogene TRBV3-2) with TRBJ2-1, with a possible D match to TRBD2 (6 bases). The CDR3 has 17 residues. Germline V gene data show CDR1 as LGHDT and CDR2 as YNNKEL (reference sequence). Trimming removed 5 bases from V and 0 bases from J, with 17 bases in between.

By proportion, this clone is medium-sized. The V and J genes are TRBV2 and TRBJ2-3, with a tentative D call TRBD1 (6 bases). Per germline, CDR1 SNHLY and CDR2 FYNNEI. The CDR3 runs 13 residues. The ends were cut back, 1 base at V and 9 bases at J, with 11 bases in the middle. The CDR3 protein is CASSEVKGETQYF. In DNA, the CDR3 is TGTGCCAGCAGTGAAGTAAAGGGGGAGACGCAGTATTTT. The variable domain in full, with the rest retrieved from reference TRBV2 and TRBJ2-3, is EPEVTQTPSHQVTQMGQEVILRCVPISNHLYFYWYRQILGQKVEFLVSFYNNEISEKSEIFDDQFSVERPDGSNFTLKIRSTKLEDSAMYFCASSEVKGETQYFGPGTRLTVL.

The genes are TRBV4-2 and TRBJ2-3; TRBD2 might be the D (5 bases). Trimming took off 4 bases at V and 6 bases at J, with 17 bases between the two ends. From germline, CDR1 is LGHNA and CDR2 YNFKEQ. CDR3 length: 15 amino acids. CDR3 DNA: TGTGCCAGCAGCCCCCAGGACTCCCCAAGCGATACGCAGTATTTT. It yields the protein CASSPQDSPSDTQYF.

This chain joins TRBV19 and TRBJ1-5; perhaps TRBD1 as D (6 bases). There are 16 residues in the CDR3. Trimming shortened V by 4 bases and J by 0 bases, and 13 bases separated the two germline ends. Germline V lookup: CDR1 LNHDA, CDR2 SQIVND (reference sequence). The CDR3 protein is CASSTAAGDSNQPQHF. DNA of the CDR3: TGTGCCAGTAGTACAGCGGCAGGGGATAGCAATCAGCCCCAGCATTTT.

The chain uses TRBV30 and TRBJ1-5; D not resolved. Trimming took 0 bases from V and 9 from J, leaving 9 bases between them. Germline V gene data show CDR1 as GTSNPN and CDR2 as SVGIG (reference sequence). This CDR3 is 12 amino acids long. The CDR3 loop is CAWSVQALPQHF. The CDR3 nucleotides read TGTGCCTGGAGTGTTCAGGCCCTGCCCCAGCATTTT.

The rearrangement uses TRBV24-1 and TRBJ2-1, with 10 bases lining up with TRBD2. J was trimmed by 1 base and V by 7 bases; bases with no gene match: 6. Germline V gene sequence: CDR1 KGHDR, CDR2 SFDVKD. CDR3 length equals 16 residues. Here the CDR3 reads CATSSSGSTSYNEQFF. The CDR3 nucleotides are TGTGCCACCAGCTCTAGCGGGAGTACTTCCTACAATGAGCAGTTCTTC.

The CDR3 protein is CATSDRGHEQYF. The CDR3 DNA follows: TGTGCCACCAGTGACAGGGGCCACGAGCAGTACTTC. This chain joins TRBV24-1 and TRBJ2-7, with D possibly being TRBD1 (6 bases). V was cut by 4 bases and J by 5 bases, with 8 bases left in between. This CDR3 has 12 residues. Germline-derived CDR1 and CDR2 are KGHDR and SFDVKD.

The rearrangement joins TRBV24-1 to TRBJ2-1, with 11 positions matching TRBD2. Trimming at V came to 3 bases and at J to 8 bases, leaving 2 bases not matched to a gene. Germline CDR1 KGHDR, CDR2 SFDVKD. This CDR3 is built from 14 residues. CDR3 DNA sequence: TGTGCCACCAGTGATCCGACTAGCGGGGATGAGCAGTTCTTC. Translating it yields CATSDPTSGDEQFF.

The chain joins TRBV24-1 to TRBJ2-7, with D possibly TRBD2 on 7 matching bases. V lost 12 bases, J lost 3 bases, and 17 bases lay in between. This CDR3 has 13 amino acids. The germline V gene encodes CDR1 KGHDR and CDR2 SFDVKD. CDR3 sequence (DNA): TGTGCCGCCGGGGGCGGGAGTATCTACGAGCAGTACTTC. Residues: CAAGGGSIYEQYF.

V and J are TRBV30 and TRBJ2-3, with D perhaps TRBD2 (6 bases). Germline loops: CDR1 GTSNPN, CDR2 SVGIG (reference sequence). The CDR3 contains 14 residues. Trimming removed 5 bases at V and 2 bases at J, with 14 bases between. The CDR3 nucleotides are TGTGCCTGGGGACTATTACAGACCACAGATACGCAGTATTTT. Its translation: CAWGLLQTTDTQYF.

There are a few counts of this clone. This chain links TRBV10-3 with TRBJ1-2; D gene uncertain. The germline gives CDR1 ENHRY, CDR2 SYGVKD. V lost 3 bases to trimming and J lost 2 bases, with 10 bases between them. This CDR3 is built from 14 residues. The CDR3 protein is CAISDFQVNYGYTF. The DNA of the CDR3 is TGTGCCATCAGTGATTTCCAGGTGAACTATGGCTACACCTTC.

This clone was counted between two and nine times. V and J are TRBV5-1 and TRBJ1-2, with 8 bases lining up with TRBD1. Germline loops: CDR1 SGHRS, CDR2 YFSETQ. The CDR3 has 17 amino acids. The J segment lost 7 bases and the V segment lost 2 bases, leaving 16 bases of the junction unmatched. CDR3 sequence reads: CASSFGAGDRGVGGYTF. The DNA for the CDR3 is TGCGCCAGCAGCTTTGGGGCCGGCGACAGGGGAGTCGGTGGCTACACCTTC.

CDR3 protein: CASSIDLPGQLNSPLHF. CDR3 coding DNA: TGTGCCAGTAGTATAGATCTTCCGGGACAGCTGAATTCACCCCTCCACTTT. The chain carries TRBV19 and TRBJ1-6; 7 nucleotides align to TRBD1. Per germline, CDR1 LNHDA and CDR2 SQIVND (reference sequence). The CDR3 spans 17 residues. V was clipped by 0 bases and J by 7 bases; unmatched bases: 9.

CDR3 region: CASSIRTGREQPQHF. The CDR3 DNA is TGTGCCAGCAGTATCCGGACAGGGAGGGAACAGCCCCAGCATTTT. This sequence joins TRBV6-5 and TRBJ1-5, with 8 bases aligning to TRBD1. The CDR3 extends over 15 amino acids. The J segment lost 7 bases and the V segment lost 5 bases, leaving 10 bases of the junction unmatched. Germline CDR1 is MNHEY and CDR2 is SVGAGI.

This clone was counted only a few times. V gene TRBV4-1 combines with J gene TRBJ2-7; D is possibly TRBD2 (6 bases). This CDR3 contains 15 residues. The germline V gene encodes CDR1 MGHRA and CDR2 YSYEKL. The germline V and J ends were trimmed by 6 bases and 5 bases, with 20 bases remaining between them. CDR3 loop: CASRGLTSGEDEQYF. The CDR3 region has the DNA TGCGCCAGCAGGGGGCTTACCTCGGGGGAGGACGAGCAGTACTTC.

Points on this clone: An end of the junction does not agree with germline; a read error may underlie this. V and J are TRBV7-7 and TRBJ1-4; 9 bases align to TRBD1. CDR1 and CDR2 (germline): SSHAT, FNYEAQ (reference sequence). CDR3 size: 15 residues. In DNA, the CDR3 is TGTGCCAGCAGCCTAGCGGACAGGGGTCATGAAAAACTGTTTTTT. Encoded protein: CASSLADRGHEKLFF.

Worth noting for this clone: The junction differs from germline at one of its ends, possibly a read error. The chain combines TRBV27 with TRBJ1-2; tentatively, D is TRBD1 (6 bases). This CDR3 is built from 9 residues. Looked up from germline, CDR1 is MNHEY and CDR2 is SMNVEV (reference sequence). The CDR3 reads CASGWDTSF. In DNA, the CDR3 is TGTGCCAGCGGATGGGACACGTCCTTC.

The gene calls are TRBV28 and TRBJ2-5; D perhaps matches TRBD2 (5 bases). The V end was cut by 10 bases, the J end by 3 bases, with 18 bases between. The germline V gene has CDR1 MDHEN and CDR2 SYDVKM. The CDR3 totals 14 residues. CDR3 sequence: CATQTSLAKETQYF. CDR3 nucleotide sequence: TGTGCCACCCAAACTAGTTTGGCAAAAGAGACCCAGTACTTC.

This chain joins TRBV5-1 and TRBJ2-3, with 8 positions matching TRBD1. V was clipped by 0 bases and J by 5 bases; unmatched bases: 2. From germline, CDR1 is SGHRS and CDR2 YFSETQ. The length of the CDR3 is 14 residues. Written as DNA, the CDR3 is TGCGCCAGCAGCTTGGGGACAGGGAAAGATACGCAGTATTTT. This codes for CASSLGTGKDTQYF.

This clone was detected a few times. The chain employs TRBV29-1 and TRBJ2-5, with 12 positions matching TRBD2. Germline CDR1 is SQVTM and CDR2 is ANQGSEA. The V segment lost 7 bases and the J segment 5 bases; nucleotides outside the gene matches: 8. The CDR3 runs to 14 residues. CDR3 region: CSATTSGSGETQYF. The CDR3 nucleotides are TGCAGCGCAACGACTAGCGGGAGTGGGGAGACCCAGTACTTC.

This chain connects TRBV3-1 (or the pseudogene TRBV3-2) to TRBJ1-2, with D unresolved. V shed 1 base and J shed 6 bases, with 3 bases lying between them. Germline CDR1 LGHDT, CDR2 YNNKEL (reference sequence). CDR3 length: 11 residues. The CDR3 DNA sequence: TGTGCCAGCAGCCAAGGGCATGGCTACACCTTC. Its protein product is CASSQGHGYTF.

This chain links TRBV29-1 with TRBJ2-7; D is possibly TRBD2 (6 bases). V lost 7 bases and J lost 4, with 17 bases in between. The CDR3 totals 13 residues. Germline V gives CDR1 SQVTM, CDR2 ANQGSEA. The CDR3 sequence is CSARGTGLYEQYF. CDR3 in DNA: TGCAGCGCCCGCGGGACGGGCCTTTACGAGCAGTACTTC.

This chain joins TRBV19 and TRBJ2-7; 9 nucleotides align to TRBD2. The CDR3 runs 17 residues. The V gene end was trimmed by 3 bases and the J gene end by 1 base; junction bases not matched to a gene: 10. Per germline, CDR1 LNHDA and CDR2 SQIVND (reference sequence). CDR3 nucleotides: TGTGCCAGTAGTATCCCTAGCGGGACGTCATATTCCTACGAGCAGTACTTC. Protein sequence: CASSIPSGTSYSYEQYF.

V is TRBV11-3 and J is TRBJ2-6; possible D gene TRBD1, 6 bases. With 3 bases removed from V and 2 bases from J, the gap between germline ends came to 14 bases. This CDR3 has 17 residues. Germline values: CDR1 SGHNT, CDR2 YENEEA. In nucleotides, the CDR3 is TGTGCCAGCAGCTTCGGAAGGACAGTAGCTGGGGCCAACGTCCTGACTTTC. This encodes CASSFGRTVAGANVLTF.

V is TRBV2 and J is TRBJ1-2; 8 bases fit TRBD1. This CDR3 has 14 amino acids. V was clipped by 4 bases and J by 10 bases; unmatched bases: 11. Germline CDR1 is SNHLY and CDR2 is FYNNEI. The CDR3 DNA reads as TGTGCCAGCAGTGCTTCCGGGACAGGCCTCTACTACACCTTC. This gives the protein CASSASGTGLYYTF.

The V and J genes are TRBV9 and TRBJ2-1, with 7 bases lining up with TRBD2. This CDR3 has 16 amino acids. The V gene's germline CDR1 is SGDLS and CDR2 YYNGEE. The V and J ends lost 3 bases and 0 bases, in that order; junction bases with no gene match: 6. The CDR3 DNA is TGTGCCAGCAGCGCACTAGCGCCGAGCTCCTACAATGAGCAGTTCTTC. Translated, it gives CASSALAPSSYNEQFF.